The rows below give T cell receptor beta chains drawn from one sample of a study of beta chain features in type 1 diabetes. Using immunoSEQ multiplex PCR, the repertoire was profiled, and TCRdb retains in-frame clones only, with some absent. The sample carries 330,000 or so clones, 12% to 15% recorded once. The sample consisted of central memory CD4+ T cells from blood. These receptors were taken from a man younger than 45 in good health. Each CDR3 is given with its conserved first and last residue. A D gene is named only where the DNA matches it firmly. Clone size is stated in some rows and not others, as once, few, many or a class when expanded.

V: TRBV11-3
size: .
D: .
J: TRBJ1-1
DNA: TGTGCCAGCAGCTTAGTGCGGAACACTGAAGCTTTCTTT
CDR3: CASSLVRNTEAFF

V: TRBV4-3
size: few
D: .
J: TRBJ2-1
DNA: TGCGCCAGCAGCCAACTTACTCTTACCAATGAGCAGTTCTTC
CDR3: CASSQLTLTNEQFF

V: TRBV4-2
size: many
D: .
J: TRBJ2-7
DNA: TGTGCCAGCAGCCTTGACAGGTTTGGACCCGAGCAGTACTTC
CDR3: CASSLDRFGPEQYF

V: TRBV16
size: few
D: .
J: TRBJ1-6
DNA: TGTGCCAGCGGGGGGGGTGAGTTCTATAATTCACCCCTCCACTTT
CDR3: CASGGGEFYNSPLHF

V: TRBV12-5
size: .
D: TRBD1
J: TRBJ2-5
DNA: TGTGCTAGTCCGGACAGGGCCGAGACCCAGTACTTC
CDR3: CASPDRAETQYF

V: TRBV5-6
size: few
D: .
J: TRBJ2-3
DNA: TGTGCCAGCAGCCTTGTGGAGCCCACAGATACGCAGTATTTT
CDR3: CASSLVEPTDTQYF

V: TRBV7-8
size: .
D: TRBD1
J: TRBJ2-7
DNA: TGTGCCAGCAGGAACACAGGGGGCAGGGAGCAGTACTTC
CDR3: CASRNTGGREQYF

V: TRBV29-1
size: once
D: TRBD2
J: TRBJ2-3
DNA: TGCAGCGTTGGGACTAGCGGGGGGGCAAGAACAGATACGCAGTATTTT
CDR3: CSVGTSGGARTDTQYF

V: TRBV15
size: .
D: .
J: TRBJ1-1
DNA: TGTGCCACGAAGGCGGATTTGAACACTGAAGCTTTCTTT
CDR3: CATKADLNTEAFF

V: TRBV5-1
size: many
D: .
J: TRBJ1-2
DNA: TGCGCCAGCAGTCCTACAGGAGGCTATGGCTACACCTTC
CDR3: CASSPTGGYGYTF

V: TRBV2
size: .
D: .
J: TRBJ1-2
DNA: TGTGCCAGCATGGACAGCGGGGCTTATGGCTACACCTTC
CDR3: CASMDSGAYGYTF

V: TRBV11-3
size: few
D: .
J: TRBJ2-6
DNA: TGTGCCAGCAGCTCTAGAATAGCTGGGGCCAACGTCCTGACTTTC
CDR3: CASSSRIAGANVLTF

V: TRBV21-1
size: .
D: .
J: TRBJ2-6
DNA: .
CDR3: CASSLWAGGISGANVLTF

V: TRBV19
size: few
D: .
J: TRBJ1-1
DNA: TGTGCCAGTAGTATCCCTCCCGGCATGAACACTGAAGCTTTCTTT
CDR3: CASSIPPGMNTEAFF

V: TRBV5-4
size: .
D: .
J: TRBJ2-5
DNA: TGTGCCAGCAGCTTGGTTGGGGAAGAGACCCAGTACTTC
CDR3: CASSLVGEETQYF

V: TRBV7-4
size: few
D: .
J: TRBJ2-6
DNA: TGTGCCAGCAGCCGGAGCCTCTCTGGGGCCAACGTCCTGACTTTC
CDR3: CASSRSLSGANVLTF

V: TRBV9
size: few
D: .
J: TRBJ1-3
DNA: TGTGCCAGCAGCGTCACCTCTGGAAACACCATATATTTT
CDR3: CASSVTSGNTIYF

V: TRBV5-8
size: .
D: TRBD1
J: TRBJ1-2
DNA: TGTGCCAGCAGCCGGGACAGGGTGCATGGCTACACCTTC
CDR3: CASSRDRVHGYTF

V: TRBV6-6
size: .
D: TRBD1
J: TRBJ1-5
DNA: TGTGCCAGCAGTGGACAGGGTTCAAATCAGCCCCAGCATTTT
CDR3: CASSGQGSNQPQHF

V: TRBV6-5
size: .
D: .
J: TRBJ1-2
DNA: TGTGCCAGCAGTCCACAGGGATGGGGCTACACCTTC
CDR3: CASSPQGWGYTF

V: TRBV11-2
size: .
D: .
J: TRBJ2-3
DNA: TGTGCCAGCAGCTTAGGGGGGTGGACAGATACGCAGTATTTT
CDR3: CASSLGGWTDTQYF

V: TRBV6-6
size: few
D: TRBD1
J: TRBJ1-2
DNA: TGTGCCAGCAGCAACTCCAAAACAGGGGGCAGTGGTGGCTACACCTTC
CDR3: CASSNSKTGGSGGYTF

V: TRBV11-2
size: .
D: .
J: TRBJ2-5
DNA: TGTGCCAGCAGCTTAAGGCTAGAGACCCAGTACTTC
CDR3: CASSLRLETQYF

V: TRBV7-2
size: many
D: TRBD1
J: TRBJ2-1
DNA: TGTGCCAGCAGCCCCCTCGGGACAGGGGTCAATGAGCAGTTCTTC
CDR3: CASSPLGTGVNEQFF

V: TRBV9
size: few
D: .
J: TRBJ1-6
DNA: TGTGCCAGCAGCCCCGTCCTTAATTCACCCCTCCACTTT
CDR3: CASSPVLNSPLHF

V: TRBV7-8
size: .
D: .
J: TRBJ2-7
DNA: TGTGCCAGCAGCCCGGGGTGGGCTAGTGGGGGCGAGCAGTACTTC
CDR3: CASSPGWASGGEQYF

V: TRBV6-6
size: many
D: .
J: TRBJ1-6
DNA: TGTGCCAGCAGTTACTCGCAGGGAATTTCACCCCTCCACTTT
CDR3: CASSYSQGISPLHF

V: TRBV5-4
size: few
D: TRBD1
J: TRBJ1-1
DNA: TGTGCCAGCGGGGACAGGGGATTGAACACTGAAGCTTTCTTT
CDR3: CASGDRGLNTEAFF

V: TRBV6-1
size: few
D: .
J: TRBJ2-4
DNA: TGTGCCAGCAGTTCCCCTGACAGGCGCTCAAACATTCAGTACTTC
CDR3: CASSSPDRRSNIQYF

V: TRBV4-1
size: .
D: .
J: TRBJ2-2
DNA: TGCGCCAGCAGCTGGAAACTCGGGGGGCCTCTCCCCTCGAACACCGGGGAGCTGTTTTTT
CDR3: CASSWKLGGPLPSNTGELFF

V: TRBV7-9
size: few
D: .
J: TRBJ2-1
DNA: TGTGCCAGCAGCTTAACGCAGGTATACAATGAGCAGTTCTTC
CDR3: CASSLTQVYNEQFF

V: TRBV2
size: .
D: .
J: TRBJ2-3
DNA: TGTGCCAGCAATCCAGCGGCCACAGATACGCAGTATTTT
CDR3: CASNPAATDTQYF

V: TRBV11-3
size: few
D: TRBD1
J: TRBJ1-4
DNA: TGTGCCAGCAGCACCCTACAGGGGTCTAATGAAAAACTGTTTTTT
CDR3: CASSTLQGSNEKLFF

V: TRBV4-2
size: .
D: TRBD1
J: TRBJ1-1
DNA: TGTGCCAGCAGCCAAGACCTCTGGGACAGGGTGAGAAGGGACACTGAAGCTTTCTTT
CDR3: CASSQDLWDRVRRDTEAFF

V: TRBV11-2
size: few
D: .
J: TRBJ1-5
DNA: TGTGCCAGCAGCTTATTCGGCCAGGCAAATCAGCCCCAGCATTTT
CDR3: CASSLFGQANQPQHF

V: TRBV18
size: few
D: .
J: TRBJ2-7
DNA: TGTGCCAGCTCACCACAGAGCTCCTACGAGCAGTACTTC
CDR3: CASSPQSSYEQYF

V: TRBV7-2
size: few
D: .
J: TRBJ1-3
DNA: TGTGCCAGCAGCTTAGTTGGGGCGGGGACTGGAAACACCATATATTTT
CDR3: CASSLVGAGTGNTIYF

V: TRBV10-3
size: .
D: .
J: TRBJ1-2
DNA: TGTGCCATCACCTCCCAGGATCGCTCCGGCTATGGCTACACCTTC
CDR3: CAITSQDRSGYGYTF

V: TRBV6-5
size: few
D: TRBD1
J: TRBJ2-3
DNA: TGTGCCAGCAGTTACTCGGGACAGCGTACAGATACGCAGTATTTT
CDR3: CASSYSGQRTDTQYF

V: TRBV30
size: .
D: .
J: TRBJ1-1
DNA: TGTGCCTGGAAGGTCCAGATGAACACTGAAGCTTTCTTT
CDR3: CAWKVQMNTEAFF

V: TRBV5-1
size: many
D: TRBD1
J: TRBJ1-1
DNA: TGCGCCAGCAGAACGGGACAGGCCGGGGGTGAAGCTTTCTTT
CDR3: CASRTGQAGGEAFF

V: TRBV19
size: .
D: TRBD1
J: TRBJ1-6
DNA: TGTGCCAGCCGAGGACAGGCCCAGACCTATAATTCACCCCTCCACTTT
CDR3: CASRGQAQTYNSPLHF

V: TRBV10-3
size: .
D: .
J: TRBJ2-7
DNA: TGTGCCATCAGTGAGGGCACAGATTACGAGCAGTACTTC
CDR3: CAISEGTDYEQYF

V: TRBV9
size: few
D: TRBD2
J: TRBJ2-1
DNA: TGTGCCAGCAGCCCCATAGCGGGGGTAGTATGGAATGAGCAGTTCTTC
CDR3: CASSPIAGVVWNEQFF

V: TRBV18
size: .
D: .
J: TRBJ2-2
DNA: TGTGCCAGCTCACCCGACACGTACACCGGGGAGCTGTTTTTT
CDR3: CASSPDTYTGELFF

V: TRBV27
size: few
D: .
J: TRBJ2-1
DNA: TGTGCCAGCAGCACCAGCTCCTACAATGAGCAGTTCTTC
CDR3: CASSTSSYNEQFF

V: TRBV30
size: few
D: .
J: TRBJ2-2
DNA: TGTGCCTGGAGTCTGGGTCTCGGGGAGCTGTTTTTT
CDR3: CAWSLGLGELFF

V: TRBV5-6
size: .
D: TRBD1
J: TRBJ2-5
DNA: TGTGCCAGCGGGACAGGGGAGAGCTTTGAGACCCAGTACTTC
CDR3: CASGTGESFETQYF

V: TRBV27
size: .
D: .
J: TRBJ1-5
DNA: TGTGCCAGCAGTTTATCGGGAATACCGGGCAGAAGAAATCAGCCCCAGCATTTT
CDR3: CASSLSGIPGRRNQPQHF

V: TRBV10-2
size: .
D: .
J: TRBJ2-5
DNA: TGCGCCAGCAGCCTGACAGTCATACAAGAGACCCAGTACTTC
CDR3: CASSLTVIQETQYF

V: TRBV5-1
size: .
D: TRBD1
J: TRBJ2-6
DNA: TGCGCCAGCAGCTTGGGACAGGGGGCGCGGACTGGGGCCAACGTCCTGACTTTC
CDR3: CASSLGQGARTGANVLTF

V: TRBV5-1
size: few
D: .
J: TRBJ2-2
DNA: TGCGCCAGCAGGATACAGGTGAACACCGGGGAGCTGTTTTTT
CDR3: CASRIQVNTGELFF

V: TRBV9
size: few
D: TRBD1
J: TRBJ2-5
DNA: TGTGCCAGCAACCCGGGCGTCGCAGGGGGGACCCAGTACTTC
CDR3: CASNPGVAGGTQYF